This TCR beta chain originates from a study of shared T cell receptors in the human thymus. Profiled with immunoSEQ multiplex PCR; TCRdb holds only in-frame clones, not every one. In the table there are hundreds of thousands of clones, roughly 86% of which are singletons. Losses at the gene ends were 2 bases for V and 12 bases for J; bases not matched to a gene: 9. Germline lookup yields CDR1 MNHNS and CDR2 SASEGT. The CDR3 runs to 14 residues. The sample was also linked to a second study, of human thymus T cells. That source reports: The people who donated were healthy Finnish babies having corrective surgery for congenital heart defects. Resections were taken during corrective heart surgery, and the thymus tissue came from these. Repertoires from thymus and blood appeared to show biased V and J gene usage. Related work showed strongly overlapping thymic repertoires across unrelated individuals.

The sequenced material came from thymocytes. The rearrangement uses TRBV6-1 and TRBJ1-5; TRBD1 matches 8 bases. This clonotype was obtained from a boy under three years old with a congenital heart defect. The CDR3 loop is CASSERQGYLLQHF. CDR3 in DNA: TGTGCCAGCAGTGAAAGACAGGGGTATCTTCTCCAGCATTTT.